The entry that follows covers one T cell receptor (beta chain) sequence. Its binding antigen is unknown. No much larger clone is present one base from it, and per-base qualities are unavailable. This entry comes from a study of shared clonotypes between healthy human individuals (dated by TCRdb to 2020 to 2022). Context from the whole study: The cohort comprised two women and a few men aged 18 to 49 years. For each donor, CD4 naive and CD4 memory were each run on three plates, CD8 naive on two plates, and CD8 memory on one plate. To estimate repertoire size and how much clonotypes are shared between individuals, the study performed deep sequencing of blood TCR repertoires from roughly five healthy adults. Libraries were prepared and TCR repertoires were sequenced by different laboratories using diverse techniques, in order to increase sequencing depth and limit assay-specific biases. Leukapheresis yielded between about 0.9 and 9 billion PBMCs per donor. What the research found in general, with its limitations: Naive subsets generally had larger estimated clonotype richness than memory subsets. Sampling was limited to blood, and TCR repertoires in tissue likely differ from TCR repertoires in blood. Clonotypes shared by all four sorted-subset donors showed higher generation probabilities than non-shared clonotypes. The genetic and exposure-history diversity represented was limited by the small number of donors. Rarefaction of sorted-subset datasets indicated incomplete sequencing despite the large sequencing depth. When a handful of donors were compared, the shared fraction of clonotypes was around 4.6% for naive CD4, 3% to 4% for naive CD8, 2% to 2.5% for memory CD4, and approximately 0.4% for memory CD8. Pairwise subsampling indicated that sequencing depth was expected to affect the degree of clonotype sharing among donors.

V lost 5 bases and J lost 7 bases; the stretch between them is 16 bases long. CDR1 SGHNT and CDR2 YYREEE were looked up in the germline V gene (reference sequence). Spanning cysteine to phenylalanine, the CDR3 consists of 13 amino acids. The CDR3 DNA has 39 bases and is translated from base 1. The donors were healthy, HIV-negative adults who had no recently reported acute infections or vaccinations. All donors were Caucasian adults living in Nashville, Tennessee, USA. CD4+ T cells were enriched through magnetic negative selection, after which naive cells were positively selected on CD45RA and the remaining negative fraction served as the memory subset. After blood collection by leukapheresis, PBMCs were isolated using Ficoll-Histopaque density gradient centrifugation and then cryopreserved in the vapor phase of liquid nitrogen. Analytical flow cytometry was used to check the purity and quantity of every magnetically sorted T cell population. Genomic DNA was isolated from each sorted fraction and quantified by UV absorbance on a Nanodrop 2000c.

TCR CDR3 regions were amplified from genomic DNA by multiplex PCR using the deep immunoSEQ assay. Extracted genomic DNA from each cell subset was distributed evenly across all wells of several immunoSEQ 96-well plates, and each plate was treated as a replicate. For sorted subsets, around 0.2 ug genomic DNA, equal to tens of thousands of T cell genomes, was loaded into each replicate PCR. Purified libraries were measured with a Qubit 3.0 fluorometer, size-checked on a Bioanalyzer 2100, and measured again with the KAPA Library Quantification kit. Every immunoSEQ 96-well plate was sequenced on a separate single-read 150-cycle Illumina NextSeq 550 flow cell. The authors processed their data as follows. The immunoSEQ output contained only junctional sequences without quality scores, so filtering could not match that applied to full-length reads. Sequences were annotated with PyIR, a Python wrapper for IgBLAST v1.9, using IMGT germline references to assign V/J genes and CDR3. Reads with weak V/J assignments (E-value above 1e-6), missing CDR3, stop codons, out-of-frame junctions, or ambiguous translated residues were removed. V3J clonotypes were defined as sequences sharing the same inferred V gene, J gene, and CDR3 amino acid sequence. To compute the percentage overlap between repertoires, the number of shared unique clonotypes was divided by the size of the smaller repertoire. Three approaches were used to assess repertoire richness: RTK rarefaction, the Chao1 estimator, and Recon v2.1 estimates of unobserved clonotypes. For all TCRbeta clonotypes obtained by the gDNA method from a few donors, generation probabilities were computed with OLGA. Here the immuneACCESS table is served through TCRdb, limited to in-frame sequences with V and J called. Missing clones are a known gap in these copies; in checked studies unresolved V genes cover under half, and the rest lacks a known reason. The DNA gave D and trimming, while V, J and clone size come from that table. The sample includes 2 million to 2.5 million clones, with 80% to 95% observed a single time. Of the sample, more than 0.35% is held by the ten largest clones.

Sequencing input: naive CD4+ T cells from PBMCs. Sample cell subset or site, as interpreted from the label and publication: CD45RA+ positively selected. The source is a man between 18 and 29 years old in good health. Some clones in this sample may be carry-over from other donors' samples. Here the chain combines TRBV5-4 and TRBJ2-7; the best D guess is TRBD2, with 6 bases matching. In nucleotides, the sequence is TGTGCCAGCAGGTCTTCCGGGAGTGCGGAGCAGTACTTC. Its protein reads: CASRSSGSAEQYF. Outside the CDR3, residues come from the reference TRBV5-4 and TRBJ2-7 proteins, so the full variable domain is: ETGVTQSPTHLIKTRGQQVTLRCSSQSGHNTVSWYQQALGQGPQFIFQYYREEENGRGNFPPRFSGLQFPNYSSELNVNALELDDSALYLCASRSSGSAEQYFGPGTRLTVT.